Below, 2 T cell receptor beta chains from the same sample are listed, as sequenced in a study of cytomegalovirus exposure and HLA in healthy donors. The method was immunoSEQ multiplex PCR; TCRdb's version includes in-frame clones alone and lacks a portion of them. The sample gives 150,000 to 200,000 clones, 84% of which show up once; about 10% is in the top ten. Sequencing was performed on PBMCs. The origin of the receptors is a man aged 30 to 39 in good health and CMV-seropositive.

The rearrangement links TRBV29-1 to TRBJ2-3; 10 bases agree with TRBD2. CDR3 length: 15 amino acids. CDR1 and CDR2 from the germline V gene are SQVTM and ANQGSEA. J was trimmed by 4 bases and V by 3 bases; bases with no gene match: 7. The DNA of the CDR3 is TGCAGCGTTGAGCGAAGCGGGGGGGCTCCAGATACGCAGTATTTT. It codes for CSVERSGGAPDTQYF.

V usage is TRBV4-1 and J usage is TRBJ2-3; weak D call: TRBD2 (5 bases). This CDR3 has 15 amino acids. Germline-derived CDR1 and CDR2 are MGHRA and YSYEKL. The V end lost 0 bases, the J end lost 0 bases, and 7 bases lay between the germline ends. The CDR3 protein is CASSQEKRSTDTQYF. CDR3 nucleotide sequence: TGCGCCAGCAGCCAAGAGAAGCGGAGCACAGATACGCAGTATTTT.